These 21 T cell receptor beta chains were all obtained from the same sample, sequenced in a study of breast tumors, draining lymph nodes, adjacent tissues. TCRdb re-called the multiplex PCR reads through MiXCR, storing one row per CDR3 protein. The sample carries around 300,000 distinct CDR3 sequences, more than 30% recorded once. The lymph nodes were axillary draining lymph nodes from breast cancer patients. Sequenced sample: axillary lymph node tissue. The receptors here all came from a female donor with breast cancer. Some clones in this sample may be carry-over from other donors' samples.

This clonotype was counted many times. The chain carries TRBV5-1 and TRBJ2-5; D remains ambiguous. The V and J ends lost 4 bases and 4 bases respectively, with 11 bases between them. Per germline, CDR1 SGHRS and CDR2 YFSETQ. This CDR3 comprises 13 residues. The CDR3 region has the DNA TGCGCCAGCAGCCCTAGAGTCGGAGAGACCCAGTACTTC. It encodes CASSPRVGETQYF. Full variable domain (outside the CDR3, taken from reference TRBV5-1 and TRBJ2-5): KAGVTQTPRYLIKTRGQQVTLSCSPISGHRSVSWYQQTPGQGLQFLFEYFSETQRNKGNFPGRFSGRQFSNSRSEMNVSTLELGDSALYLCASSPRVGETQYFGPGTRLLVL.

This clonotype was counted many times. This rearrangement joins TRBV5-1 to TRBJ2-3; no reliable D call. Trimming removed 0 bases at V and 2 bases at J, with 13 bases between. The CDR3 runs to 16 residues. CDR1 SGHRS and CDR2 YFSETQ come from the germline V gene. CDR3 in DNA: TGCGCCAGCAGCTTGGGAGGAAGGACGAACACAGATACGCAGTATTTT. Translating gives CASSLGGRTNTDTQYF.

The chain combines TRBV20-1 with TRBJ2-7; 9 bases map to TRBD2. CDR3 length: 14 residues. V shed 1 base and J 6 bases; nucleotides not matched to a gene: 7. CDR1 DFQATT and CDR2 SNEGSKA come from the germline V gene (reference sequence). CDR3 region: CSARGGSGSPEQYF. Written as DNA, the CDR3 is TGCAGTGCTAGAGGTGGTAGCGGGAGCCCCGAGCAGTACTTC.

This clonotype has a count of ten or more. V gene TRBV9 combines with J gene TRBJ2-2, with 7 bases matching TRBD1. Germline V gives CDR1 SGDLS, CDR2 YYNGEE. With V trimmed by 4 bases and J by 8 bases, 17 bases remained unmatched. The CDR3 is made up of 17 amino acids. As DNA, the CDR3 is TGTGCCAGCAGCCCACAGCAGAGGGGGCGGGCGAGAGGGGAGCTGTTTTTT. Encoded protein: CASSPQQRGRARGELFF. Combining the CDR3 with reference TRBV9 and TRBJ2-2 gives the whole variable domain DSGVTQTPKHLITATGQRVTLRCSPRSGDLSVYWYQQSLDQGLQFLIQYYNGEERAKGNILERFSAQQFPDLHSELNLSSLELGDSALYFCASSPQQRGRARGELFFGEGSRLTVL.

The genes are TRBV28 and TRBJ1-2, with 7 positions matching TRBD1. The germline gives CDR1 MDHEN, CDR2 SYDVKM. Trimming at V came to 7 bases and at J to 4 bases, leaving 3 bases not matched to a gene. The CDR3 loop spans 12 amino acids. The CDR3 DNA sequence: TGTGCCAGCACTGACAGGGCCTATGGCTACACCTTC. It translates to CASTDRAYGYTF.

The chain has TRBV18 and TRBJ2-7; the match to TRBD2 covers 8 bases. The CDR3 length is 15 residues. V shed 6 bases, J shed 3 bases, and the junction held 10 bases outside the gene matches. Looked up from germline, CDR1 is KGHSH and CDR2 is LQKENI. CDR3 nucleotide sequence: TGTGCCAGCTCGCTCCAAGCGGGAGCAGTCTACGAGCAGTACTTC. Protein product: CASSLQAGAVYEQYF.

The sample holds a few counts of this clonotype. Possible read error: a much larger clone is one base away. CDR3 DNA: TGTGCCAGCAGCTTTGATACGGGTTTCGACTATGGCTACCCCTTC. Protein product: CASSFDTGFDYGYPF. The chain employs TRBV7-8 and TRBJ1-2; D remains unclear. CDR1 is SGHVS and CDR2 is FQNEAQ in the germline V gene. The CDR3 sequence is 15 residues long.

This clonotype was observed many times. The V and J genes are TRBV24-1 and TRBJ2-3; 11 bases line up with TRBD2. This CDR3 is built from 16 residues. Germline CDR1 reads KGHDR; CDR2 reads SFDVKD. J lost 4 bases, V lost 7 bases, and 9 bases had no gene match. The CDR3 DNA reads TGTGCCACCAGCTTAACTAGCGGGAGTACCCCAGATACGCAGTATTTT. Translated, it gives CATSLTSGSTPDTQYF.

A few counts support this clonotype. A read error may explain this, as a much larger clone is one base away. Without the conserved terminal phenylalanine or tryptophan, this CDR3 likely stems from a read error. The chain has TRBV2 and TRBJ2-7, with D unresolved. Germline CDR1 is SNHLY and CDR2 is FYNNEI. With 7 bases removed from V and 2 bases from J, the gap between germline ends came to 9 bases. This CDR3 spans 12 amino acids. CDR3 DNA sequence: TGTGCCAGCATTACCAGAACCTACGAGCAGTACTCC. Translation gives CASITRTYEQYS.

This clonotype was counted at least ten times. This sequence joins TRBV7-6 and TRBJ2-3; 10 bases are a match to TRBD2. This CDR3 spans 17 amino acids. With 8 bases clipped from V and 3 bases from J, the junction kept 14 bases outside the gene matches. Germline CDR1 SGHVS, CDR2 FNYEAQ. CDR3 DNA: TGTGCCAGCTTAGCGGGAGGTACCGGTGGGGGAACAGATACGCAGTATTTT. Translated, it gives CASLAGGTGGGTDTQYF.

This clonotype was counted only a few times. This may come from a read error, since a much larger clone is one base off. The rearrangement links TRBV5-1 to TRBJ2-7, with 9 bases that match TRBD1. Germline values: CDR1 SGHRS, CDR2 YFSETQ. The CDR3 has 14 residues. The CDR3 DNA is TGCGCCAGCAACTTGGAAGGGACAGGGTACGAGCAGTACTTC. Protein: CASNLEGTGYEQYF.

This clonotype was seen ten or more times. The chain employs TRBV6-5 and TRBJ1-5; 8 bases fit TRBD1. V gave up 8 bases and J gave up 5 bases; unmatched junction bases: 11. Looked up from germline, CDR1 is MNHEY and CDR2 is SVGAGI. The CDR3 contains 15 residues. The CDR3 sequence is CASLRTQGADQPQHF. The CDR3 region has the DNA TGTGCCAGCTTACGTACGCAGGGGGCGGATCAGCCCCAGCATTTT.

V is TRBV29-1 and J is TRBJ2-5; D perhaps matches TRBD1 (6 bases). Germline loops: CDR1 SQVTM, CDR2 ANQGSEA. The CDR3 is 15 amino acids. The V end was cut by 8 bases, the J end by 0 bases, with 19 bases between. Here the CDR3 reads CSIVPRWTDQETQYF. The CDR3 coding sequence is TGCAGCATCGTACCCCGGTGGACAGACCAAGAGACCCAGTACTTC.

In its sample, this clonotype was seen many times. The V and J genes are TRBV7-9 and TRBJ2-1, with D perhaps matching TRBD2 (5 bases). This CDR3 region has 15 residues. Germline V gene lookup returns CDR1 SEHNR and CDR2 FQNEAQ (reference sequence). V lost 6 bases and J 5 bases, leaving 17 bases between the germline ends. The CDR3 coding sequence is TGTGCCAGCAGTTACTCTGGGAGTCATCACAATGAGCAGTTCTTC. Amino acid sequence: CASSYSGSHHNEQFF.

The sample holds many counts of this clonotype. DNA for the CDR3: TGTGCCAGCAGTTCGTCCCATCCAACTAATGAAAAACTGTTTTTT. Translating gives CASSSSHPTNEKLFF. The chain uses TRBV6-5 and TRBJ1-4; D gene uncertain. Germline CDR1 is MNHEY and CDR2 is SVGAGI. The CDR3 has 15 residues. Trimming removed 4 bases from V and 0 bases from J, with 9 bases in between.

This clonotype was observed a handful of times. An end of the junction differs from the germline gene, which may be a read error. V gene TRBV7-6 combines with J gene TRBJ1-3; D is perhaps TRBD1 (5 bases). Germline-derived CDR1 and CDR2 are SGHVS and FNYEAQ. The CDR3 has 17 amino acids. As DNA, the CDR3 is TGTGCCAGCAGCTTAGGATCGGGGACTTCCTCTGGAAACCCCATATATTTT. Protein sequence: CASSLGSGTSSGNPIYF.

At least ten counts were recorded for this clonotype. The V call is TRBV20-1, the J call TRBJ2-3, with D tentatively TRBD2 (6 bases). The CDR3 spans 13 residues. Trimming pared 8 bases from V and 1 base from J, leaving 13 bases between. Germline V gene data show CDR1 as DFQATT and CDR2 as SNEGSKA (reference sequence). CDR3 amino acids: CSTEGRGTDTQYF. The CDR3 nucleotides read TGCAGTACGGAGGGCCGAGGCACAGATACGCAGTATTTT.

Concerning this clonotype itself: A read error may explain this, as a much larger clone is one base away. Because it lacks the conserved phenylalanine or tryptophan at the end, this CDR3 is likely a read error. The V call is TRBV7-9, the J call TRBJ2-1, with 8 bases that match TRBD2. This CDR3 has 13 residues. The J segment lost 6 bases and the V segment lost 5 bases, leaving 3 bases of the junction unmatched. CDR1 is SEHNR and CDR2 is FQNEAQ in the germline V gene (reference sequence). CDR3 protein: CASSHAGGNEQFL. CDR3 nucleotide sequence: TGTGCCAGCAGCCACGCGGGGGGCAATGAGCAGTTCCTC.

This clonotype was found a few times. The V call is TRBV11-2, the J call TRBJ2-2, with unresolved D. CDR1 is SGHAT and CDR2 is FQNNGV in the germline V gene. The CDR3 length is 15 residues. The germline V and J ends were trimmed by 5 bases and 4 bases, with 14 bases remaining between them. Written as DNA, the CDR3 is TGTGCCAGCAGCCAAAGCCTAGAGACCACCGGGGAGCTGTTTTTT. It translates to CASSQSLETTGELFF.

This clonotype appeared many times. This chain uses TRBV20-1 with TRBJ1-3; D is unclear. V lost 0 bases to trimming and J lost 1 base, with 10 bases between them. This CDR3 region has 15 residues. Germline-derived CDR1 and CDR2 are DFQATT and SNEGSKA (reference sequence). This CDR3 is CSARDPRRSGNTIYF. As DNA, the CDR3 is TGCAGTGCTAGAGATCCACGGAGATCTGGAAACACCATATATTTT.

This clonotype was counted at least ten times. V and J are TRBV12-3 or TRBV12-4 and TRBJ2-3, with a weak D call TRBD2 (5 bases). This CDR3 has 17 amino acids. Trimming pared 2 bases from V and 4 bases from J, leaving 19 bases between. CDR3 DNA sequence: TGTGCCAGCAGTTTAAGCGTGGCCGGAGGTGGCGCAGATACGCAGTATTTT. It is translated as CASSLSVAGGGADTQYF.